This TCR beta chain was sequenced for a study of CD8 T cells in Susac syndrome. The CDR3 contains 16 residues. V lost 0 bases, J lost 3 bases, and 15 bases lay in between. The V gene's germline CDR1 is DFQATT and CDR2 SNEGSKA (reference sequence). Reverse transcription of roughly 0.5 to 1 ug RNA was carried out with random hexamers. One entry per CDR3 protein, called by TCRdb with MiXCR from the immunoSEQ multiplex PCR reads. The data show approximately 180,000 distinct CDR3 sequences, 90% to 96% seen once. What was sequenced was CD4+ T cells from PBMCs. This chain links TRBV20-1 with TRBJ2-1; a possible D gene is TRBD1 (6 bases). This clonotype originated in a human donor with multiple sclerosis. The CDR3 DNA follows: TGCAGTGCTAGAGATCAGGCAGGGGTAATCTACAATGAGCAGTTCTTC. Translation gives CSARDQAGVIYNEQFF.